The present T cell receptor (beta chain) was sequenced within a study of beta chain features in type 1 diabetes. This clone has more than one count but fewer than ten. The investigators reverse transcribed all of the isolated RNA, so they sequenced expressed TCRB transcripts. Profiling relied on immunoSEQ multiplex PCR, and the TCRdb table lists in-frame clones only, not all of them. The sample shows nearly 250,000 clones, approximately 70% of them seen only once. The germline V and J ends were trimmed by 6 bases and 0 bases, with 6 bases remaining between them. Germline loops: CDR1 MNHEY, CDR2 SVGAGI. The CDR3 covers 13 residues.

The sequence was collected from a young man in good health. V and J are TRBV6-5 and TRBJ2-4; D is undetermined. The sequenced material came from naive CD4+ T cells from blood. The CDR3 reads CASRAGAKNIQYF. CDR3 nucleotide sequence: TGTGCCAGCAGGGCCGGAGCCAAAAACATTCAGTACTTC.